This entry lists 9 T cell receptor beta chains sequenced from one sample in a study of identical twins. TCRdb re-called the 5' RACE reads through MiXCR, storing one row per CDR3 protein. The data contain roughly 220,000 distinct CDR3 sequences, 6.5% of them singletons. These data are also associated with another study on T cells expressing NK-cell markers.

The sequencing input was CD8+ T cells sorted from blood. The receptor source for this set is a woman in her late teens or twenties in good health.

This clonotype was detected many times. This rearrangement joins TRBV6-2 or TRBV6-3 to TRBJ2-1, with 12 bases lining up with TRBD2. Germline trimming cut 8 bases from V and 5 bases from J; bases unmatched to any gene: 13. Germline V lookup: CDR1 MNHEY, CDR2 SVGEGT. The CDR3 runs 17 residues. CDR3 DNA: TGTGCCAGCCTTCCGACCCGACTAGCGGGAGCCCACAATGAGCAGTTCTTC. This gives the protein CASLPTRLAGAHNEQFF.

CDR3 coding DNA: TGTGCCAGCAGCTCCTTCGGAATTGCTAGCACAGATACGCAGTATTTT. It encodes CASSSFGIASTDTQYF. The chain combines TRBV7-6 with TRBJ2-3; D gene unclear. CDR1 and CDR2 from the germline V gene are SGHVS and FNYEAQ. V lost 4 bases to trimming and J lost 0 bases, with 14 bases between them. The CDR3 is 16 amino acids.

The CDR3 coding sequence is TGCAGTGCTAGAGATCAGGGGACAGGGGGCTACGAGCAGTACTTC. It encodes CSARDQGTGGYEQYF. The rearrangement uses TRBV20-1 and TRBJ2-7; 11 positions agree with TRBD1. CDR3 length: 15 residues. V trimming: 0 bases; J trimming: 3 bases; junction bases outside the gene matches: 4. Germline V gene lookup returns CDR1 DFQATT and CDR2 SNEGSKA (reference sequence).

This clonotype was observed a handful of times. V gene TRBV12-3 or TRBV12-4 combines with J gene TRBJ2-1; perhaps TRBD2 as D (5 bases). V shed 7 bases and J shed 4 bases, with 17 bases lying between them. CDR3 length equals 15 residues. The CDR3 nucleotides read TGTGCCAGCACCCACGGGCGGGTTGGGTACAATGAGCAGTTCTTC. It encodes CASTHGRVGYNEQFF.

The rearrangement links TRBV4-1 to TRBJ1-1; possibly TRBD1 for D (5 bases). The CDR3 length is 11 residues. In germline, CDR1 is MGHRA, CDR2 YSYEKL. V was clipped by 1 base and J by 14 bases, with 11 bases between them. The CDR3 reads CASSQAQGSFF. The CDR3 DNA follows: TGCGCCAGCAGCCAAGCTCAGGGAAGCTTCTTT.

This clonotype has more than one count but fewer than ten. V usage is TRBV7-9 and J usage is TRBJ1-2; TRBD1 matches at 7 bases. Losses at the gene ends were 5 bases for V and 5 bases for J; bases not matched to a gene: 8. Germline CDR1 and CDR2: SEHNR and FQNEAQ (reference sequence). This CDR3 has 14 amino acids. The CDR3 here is CASSDPGQQYGYTF. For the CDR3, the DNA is TGTGCCAGCAGCGATCCGGGACAGCAGTATGGCTACACCTTC.

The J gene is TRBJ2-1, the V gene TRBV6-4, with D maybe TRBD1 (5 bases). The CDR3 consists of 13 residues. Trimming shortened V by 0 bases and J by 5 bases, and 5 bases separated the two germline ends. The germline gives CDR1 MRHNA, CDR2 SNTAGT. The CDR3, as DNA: TGTGCCAGCAGTGACTCCAGGGACAATGAGCAGTTCTTC. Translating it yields CASSDSRDNEQFF.

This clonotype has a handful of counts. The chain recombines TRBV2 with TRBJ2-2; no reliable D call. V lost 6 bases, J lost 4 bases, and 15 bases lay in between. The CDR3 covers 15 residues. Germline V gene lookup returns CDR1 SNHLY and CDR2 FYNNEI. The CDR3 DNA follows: TGTGCCAGCAGCGCCACGTTTACCCCCACCGGGGAGCTGTTTTTT. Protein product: CASSATFTPTGELFF.

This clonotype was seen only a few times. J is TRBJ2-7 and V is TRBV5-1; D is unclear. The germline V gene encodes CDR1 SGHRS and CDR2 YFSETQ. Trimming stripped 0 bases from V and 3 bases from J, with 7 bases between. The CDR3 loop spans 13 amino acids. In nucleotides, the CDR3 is TGCGCCAGCAGCTTGGGGAACGGCTACGAGCAGTACTTC. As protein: CASSLGNGYEQYF. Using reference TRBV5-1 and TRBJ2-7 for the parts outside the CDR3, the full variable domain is KAGVTQTPRYLIKTRGQQVTLSCSPISGHRSVSWYQQTPGQGLQFLFEYFSETQRNKGNFPGRFSGRQFSNSRSEMNVSTLELGDSALYLCASSLGNGYEQYFGPGTRLTVT.